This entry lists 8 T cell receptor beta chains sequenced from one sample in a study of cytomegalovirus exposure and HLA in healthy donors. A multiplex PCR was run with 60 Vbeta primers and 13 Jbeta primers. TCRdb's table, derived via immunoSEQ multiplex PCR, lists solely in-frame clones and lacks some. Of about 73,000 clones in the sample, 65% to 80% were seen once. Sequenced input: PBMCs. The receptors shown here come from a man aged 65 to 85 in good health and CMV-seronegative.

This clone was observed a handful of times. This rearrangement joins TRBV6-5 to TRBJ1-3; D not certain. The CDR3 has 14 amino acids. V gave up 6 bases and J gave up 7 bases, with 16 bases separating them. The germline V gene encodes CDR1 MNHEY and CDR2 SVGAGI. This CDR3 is CASSGGLGSNTIYF. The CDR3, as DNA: TGTGCCAGCAGCGGAGGGCTAGGTAGCAACACCATATATTTT.

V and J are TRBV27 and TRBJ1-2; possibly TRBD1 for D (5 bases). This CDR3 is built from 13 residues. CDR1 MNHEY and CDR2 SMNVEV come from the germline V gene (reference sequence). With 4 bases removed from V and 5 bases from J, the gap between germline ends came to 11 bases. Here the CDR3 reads CASSSPGGYGYTF. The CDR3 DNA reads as TGTGCCAGCAGTTCCCCGGGGGGGTATGGCTACACCTTC.

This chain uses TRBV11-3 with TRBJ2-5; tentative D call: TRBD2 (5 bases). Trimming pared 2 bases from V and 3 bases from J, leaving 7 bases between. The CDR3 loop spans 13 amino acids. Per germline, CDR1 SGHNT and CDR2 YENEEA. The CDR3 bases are TGTGCCAGCAGCTTAATTAGCGAAGAGACCCAGTACTTC. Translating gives CASSLISEETQYF.

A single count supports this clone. DNA for the CDR3: TGTGCCTGGAGTCTGGAGACTCATCAGCCCCAGCATTTT. This encodes CAWSLETHQPQHF. The chain is built from TRBV30 and TRBJ1-5; D unresolved. The CDR3 covers 13 residues. Trimming stripped 2 bases from V and 5 bases from J, with 10 bases between. Germline lookup yields CDR1 GTSNPN and CDR2 SVGIG (reference sequence).

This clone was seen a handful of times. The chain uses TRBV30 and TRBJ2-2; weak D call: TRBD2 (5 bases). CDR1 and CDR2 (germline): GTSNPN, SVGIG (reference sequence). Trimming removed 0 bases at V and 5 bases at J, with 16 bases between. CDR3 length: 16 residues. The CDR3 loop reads CAWSVVTPWRTGELFF. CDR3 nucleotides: TGTGCCTGGAGTGTGGTGACACCCTGGAGGACCGGGGAGCTGTTTTTT.

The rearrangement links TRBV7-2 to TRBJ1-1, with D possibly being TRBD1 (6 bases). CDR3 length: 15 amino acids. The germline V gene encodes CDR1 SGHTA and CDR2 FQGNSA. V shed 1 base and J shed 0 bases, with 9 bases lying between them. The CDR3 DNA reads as TGTGCCAGCAGCTTAGTTGCAGGGGTGAACACTGAAGCTTTCTTT. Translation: CASSLVAGVNTEAFF.

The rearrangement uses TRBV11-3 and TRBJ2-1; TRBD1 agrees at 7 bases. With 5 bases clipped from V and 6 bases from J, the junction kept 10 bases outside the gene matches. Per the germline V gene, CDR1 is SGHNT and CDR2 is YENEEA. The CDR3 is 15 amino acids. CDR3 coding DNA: TGTGCCAGCAGCCCCGGGACAGTGGGGACCAATGAGCAGTTCTTC. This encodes CASSPGTVGTNEQFF.

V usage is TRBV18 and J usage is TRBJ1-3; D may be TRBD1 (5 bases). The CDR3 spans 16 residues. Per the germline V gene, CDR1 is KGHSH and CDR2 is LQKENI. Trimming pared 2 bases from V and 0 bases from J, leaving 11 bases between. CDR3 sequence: CASSPSEGHSGNTIYF. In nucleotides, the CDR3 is TGTGCCAGCTCACCATCGGAGGGGCACTCTGGAAACACCATATATTTT.